One and the same sample provided the 8 T cell receptor beta chains below, sequenced in a study of Ad26.COV2.S vaccination and SARS-CoV-2 variants. This table comes from immunoSEQ multiplex PCR, and its TCRdb copy is limited to in-frame clones, with some not included. The data hold about 390,000 clones, with around 93% observed a single time. Treatment of the sample: some 20 received Ad26.COV2.S at low or high dose, single or two shots; several received placebo; per-sample allocation not given. Day 63 after the first vaccine or placebo injection was the time point for sampling. The specimen comprised peripheral blood, sampled in a trial of Ad26.COV2.S vaccine versus placebo. The receptors were sampled from a person aged 18-60 years who received the Ad26.COV2.S COVID-19 vaccine or a placebo.

As concerns this clone: The sample contains more than one DNA sequence encoding this CDR3. The chain combines TRBV19 with TRBJ2-5, with no clear D. This CDR3 has 13 residues. In germline, CDR1 is LNHDA, CDR2 SQIVND (reference sequence). Trimming left V 5 bases short and J 1 base short, with 8 bases between. The CDR3 coding sequence is TGTGCCAGTAGTCCCCGGCCCCAAGAGACCCAGTACTTC. As protein: CASSPRPQETQYF.

The V gene is TRBV5-1, the J gene TRBJ1-1; 7 bases align to TRBD1. The CDR3 loop spans 17 amino acids. Germline V gene lookup returns CDR1 SGHRS and CDR2 YFSETQ. The ends lost 5 bases at V and 0 bases at J; junction bases unmatched: 13. The CDR3 sequence: CASRLILGTDMNTEAFF. CDR3 nucleotide sequence: TGCGCCAGCAGACTAATCTTGGGGACAGACATGAACACTGAAGCTTTCTTT.

The chain joins TRBV7-8 to TRBJ1-5; D is possibly TRBD1 (6 bases). The CDR3 sequence is 14 residues long. V was clipped by 1 base and J by 7 bases, with 11 bases between them. From germline, CDR1 is SGHVS and CDR2 FQNEAQ. CDR3 amino acids: CASSLGRGGQPQHF. CDR3 coding DNA: TGTGCCAGCAGCTTAGGCAGGGGTGGGCAGCCCCAGCATTTT.

This chain joins TRBV4-3 and TRBJ1-2; no clear D gene. The CDR3 has 15 amino acids. V was shortened by 0 bases and J by 1 base, with 9 bases between the two germline ends. Germline V CDR1 and CDR2: LGHNA, YSLEER. This CDR3 is CASSQDKGSNYGYTF. CDR3 DNA sequence: TGCGCCAGCAGCCAAGATAAGGGCAGTAACTATGGCTACACCTTC.

The rearrangement uses TRBV10-3 and TRBJ1-5; D gene uncertain. V was pared by 0 bases and J by 0 bases, with 9 bases between. CDR1 and CDR2 (germline): ENHRY, SYGVKD. CDR3 length: 16 residues. This CDR3 reads CAISESTRYSNQPQHF. CDR3 bases: TGTGCCATCAGTGAGTCGACGCGTTATAGCAATCAGCCCCAGCATTTT.

This sequence joins TRBV3-1 (or the pseudogene TRBV3-2) and TRBJ1-1, with TRBD1 identical over 7 bases. CDR1 is LGHDT, CDR2 YNNKEL, per germline (reference sequence). The J segment lost 3 bases and the V segment lost 2 bases, leaving 12 bases of the junction unmatched. The CDR3 spans 17 residues. CDR3: CASSQQGGNYGDTEAFF. In nucleotides, the CDR3 is TGTGCCAGCAGCCAACAGGGGGGAAACTACGGGGACACTGAAGCTTTCTTT.

The chain joins TRBV28 to TRBJ1-1; D possibly corresponds to TRBD1 (5 bases). Germline V gene lookup returns CDR1 MDHEN and CDR2 SYDVKM. V lost 6 bases and J lost 5, with 19 bases in between. The CDR3 contains 15 residues. The CDR3: CASRTPSRVQTEAFF. CDR3 coding DNA: TGTGCCAGCAGAACCCCCTCCAGGGTTCAAACTGAAGCTTTCTTT.

The chain couples TRBV5-4 to TRBJ2-1; D is ambiguous. Germline values: CDR1 SGHNT, CDR2 YYREEE (reference sequence). This CDR3 has 11 amino acids. Trimming stripped 4 bases from V and 5 bases from J, with 4 bases between. The CDR3 DNA sequence: TGTGCCAGCAGCCTGGACAATGAGCAGTTCTTC. It specifies CASSLDNEQFF.